The source of this TCR beta chain is a study of blood T cell repertoires in COVID-19. About the study: Specimens from acute and convalescent COVID-19 originated in the United States, Italy and Spain. The analysed material was cDNA or gDNA that came from T cells, B-cell-depleted T cells, or PBMCs.

V was clipped by 0 bases and J by 4 bases; unmatched bases: 2. The CDR3 totals 15 residues. Germline V CDR1 and CDR2: SGHAT, FQNNGV. This clone was recorded once. The table came from immunoSEQ multiplex PCR; TCRdb's copy has only in-frame clones and leaves some out. The repertoire includes 75,000 to 90,000 clones, about 78% of them detected once, and approximately 34% sits in the top ten. This receptor was identified in a man in his 60s with COVID-19, enrolled during active disease. V gene TRBV11-2 combines with J gene TRBJ2-3; 9 bases agree with TRBD2. The sample taken for sequencing was peripheral blood. DNA of the CDR3: TGTGCCAGCAGCTTAGAGGGCGGGGGGGCAGATACGCAGTATTTT. It yields the protein CASSLEGGGADTQYF.